The present entry profiles one TCR beta chain with its context. Its antigen is not identified. These data come from a study of OX40 agonist ivuxolimab in advanced cancers. Study-level information: Antecedent anti-PD-1, anti-PD-L1 or anti-CTLA-4 therapy was permissible, with about 40% having received some. Findings and limits, study-wide: The authors did not determine the antigen specificity of the expanded peripheral T cells.

Sequenced by immunoSEQ multiplex PCR; TCRdb stores in-frame clones only, minus some. Among around 80,000 clones listed, about nine tenths were seen once. CDR3 length: 15 amino acids. The germline V gene encodes CDR1 SGHRS and CDR2 YFSETQ. V shed 0 bases and J shed 2 bases, with 10 bases lying between them. This chain uses TRBV5-1 with TRBJ2-3; D may match TRBD1 or TRBD2 (6 bases each). The clonotype originates from an adult with an advanced solid tumor such as melanoma, head and neck, liver or kidney cancer. The sample was CD4+ or CD8+ T cells sorted from blood, taken in a trial of the OX40 agonist ivuxolimab. The CDR3 DNA reads as TGCGCCAGCAGCTTGGGCCCGGGGGCCACAGATACGCAGTATTTT. Protein sequence: CASSLGPGATDTQYF.